The sample holds a few counts of the clone carrying this T cell receptor beta chain. As yet, its antigen is unknown. Trimming took 1 base from V and 5 from J; bases not matched to a gene: 5. CDR3 size: 16 residues. Looked up from germline, CDR1 is LGHNA and CDR2 is YNFKEQ. This sample was included in a study of early T cells in non-severe SARS-CoV-2 infection. Background on the study: Investigators sequenced bulk RNA drawn from unsorted whole blood, and chains remained unpaired. Regarding the study as a whole: VDJdb matching favored anti-spike CD8 responses, missing private and CD4 specificities.

Attachment of unique molecular identifiers was made to individual cDNA molecules. TCRdb independently ran MiXCR on the 5' RACE reads; one entry per CDR3 protein. Here the sample spans tens of thousands of distinct CDR3 sequences, more than 9% being singletons. The clonotype originates from an adult who was a healthcare worker with PCR-confirmed SARS-CoV-2 infection or an uninfected control (not recorded which). The V call is TRBV4-2, the J call TRBJ2-2, with 9 bases lining up with TRBD1. The specimen sequenced was whole blood. DNA of the CDR3: TGTGCCAGCAGCCAAGGGACAGGGGTCGGGACCGGGGAGCTGTTTTTT. Protein: CASSQGTGVGTGELFF.